The rows below give T cell receptor beta chains drawn from one sample of a study of CD8 T cells in ankylosing spondylitis. TCRdb re-called the 5' RACE reads with MiXCR, one entry per CDR3 protein. The data contain over 150,000 distinct CDR3 sequences, 9.5% to 15% of them singletons. Input material: blood, either unsorted or a sorted T cell fraction (not recorded which). The receptors were sampled from a male donor with ankylosing spondylitis or in good health (not recorded which). CDR3s include the opening cysteine and the closing phenylalanine or tryptophan.

j_gene: TRBJ2-7; v_gene: TRBV12-3/TRBV12-4; len: 14; CDR3aa: CASTPGREGSEQYF
j_gene: TRBJ1-1; v_gene: TRBV12-5; len: 15; CDR3aa: CASGPSQGRGTEAFF
j_gene: TRBJ2-1; v_gene: TRBV18; len: 16; CDR3aa: CASSPPTSGVYNEQFF
j_gene: TRBJ2-2; v_gene: TRBV9; len: 16; CDR3aa: CASSPSDTVVIGELFF
j_gene: TRBJ1-1; v_gene: TRBV20-1; len: 13; CDR3aa: CSARGTGDTEAFF
j_gene: TRBJ2-7; v_gene: TRBV10-3; len: 13; CDR3aa: CAISESTLYEQYF
j_gene: TRBJ2-5; v_gene: TRBV2; len: 15; CDR3aa: CASSEGTGRQETQYF
j_gene: TRBJ2-7; v_gene: TRBV5-1; len: 14; CDR3aa: CASSLEPGAYEQYF
j_gene: TRBJ1-2; v_gene: TRBV12-3/TRBV12-4; len: 13; CDR3aa: CASSWDRADGYTF
j_gene: TRBJ2-3; v_gene: TRBV4-2; len: 15; CDR3aa: CASSQRERETDTQYF
j_gene: TRBJ2-3; v_gene: TRBV11-2; len: 17; CDR3aa: CASSRDPAGGPPDTQYF
j_gene: TRBJ2-7; v_gene: TRBV4-1; len: 14; CDR3aa: CASGQEGQGYEQYF
j_gene: TRBJ2-7; v_gene: TRBV4-1; len: 14; CDR3aa: CASSQEGLVYEQYF
j_gene: TRBJ2-1; v_gene: TRBV5-5; len: 18; CDR3aa: CASSLPYETGKSYNEQFF
j_gene: TRBJ2-7; v_gene: TRBV6-4; len: 12; CDR3aa: CASNSTGDEQYF